This record concerns one T cell receptor beta chain sequence. Its antigen is not known. These data are taken from a study of cytomegalovirus exposure and HLA in healthy donors. Study observations and caveats: Rates of TCR association differed by HLA locus in a later analysis, with DRB1 highest and HLA-C lowest. With later analysis, a missense DCLRE1C variant became linked to TCR beta V- and J-gene trimming.

The PCR had 60 Vbeta and 13 Jbeta primers. TCRdb's copy holds only in-frame clones and misses some; the assay was immunoSEQ multiplex PCR. The table records about 250,000 clones, 78% of them present only once. This CDR3 spans 14 amino acids. V gave up 6 bases and J gave up 0 bases, with 12 bases separating them. The V gene's germline CDR1 is MGHRA and CDR2 YSYEKL. The receptor comes from a boy aged 5 to 17 in good health and CMV-seronegative. Material for sequencing was PBMCs. The chain has TRBV4-1 and TRBJ2-7; no definite D call. The CDR3 bases are TGCGCCAGCAGTATAACCTCTAGCTCCTACGAGCAGTACTTC. This codes for CASSITSSSYEQYF.